Listed here are 26 T cell receptor beta chains from one sample, sequenced in a study of T cell responses to AZD1222 COVID-19 vaccine. Profiled with immunoSEQ multiplex PCR; TCRdb holds only in-frame clones, not every one. Of around 60,000 clones listed, about 90% are singletons. The specimen comprised peripheral blood, sampled on day 0 of AZD1222 vaccination. These receptors were obtained from an adult in good health.

This chain connects TRBV7-9 to TRBJ2-7; 7 nucleotides agree with TRBD1. The junction had 9 bases not matched to a gene; V was cut back by 5 bases and J by 5 bases. Germline V CDR1 and CDR2: SEHNR, FQNEAQ (reference sequence). The CDR3 loop spans 14 amino acids. CDR3 DNA: TGTGCCAGCAGCGCAGGGGGAGTGACGCACGAGCAGTACTTC. This encodes CASSAGGVTHEQYF.

The chain uses TRBV19 and TRBJ1-1, with D possibly being TRBD1 (5 bases). CDR1 and CDR2 from the germline V gene are LNHDA and SQIVND (reference sequence). This CDR3 has 14 amino acids. V was clipped by 5 bases and J by 3 bases, with 13 bases between them. The CDR3 loop is CASSRVGAYTEAFF. The DNA of the CDR3 is TGTGCCAGTAGTCGCGTTGGGGCTTACACTGAAGCTTTCTTT.

The chain recombines TRBV18 with TRBJ1-4; maybe TRBD1 (5 bases). Trimming pared 8 bases from V and 5 bases from J, leaving 12 bases between. This CDR3 is 13 amino acids long. Germline loops: CDR1 KGHSH, CDR2 LQKENI. This CDR3 reads CASAGTANEKLFF. The DNA for the CDR3 is TGTGCCAGCGCCGGGACCGCGAATGAAAAACTGTTTTTT.

This clone was recorded only once. V and J are TRBV10-2 and TRBJ1-1; D is unclear. The CDR3 runs 13 residues. The germline CDR1 and CDR2 sequences are WSHSY and SAAADI. V lost 4 bases, J lost 0 bases, and 6 bases lay in between. CDR3 residues: CASSVRMNTEAFF. CDR3 DNA: TGCGCCAGCAGTGTTCGCATGAACACTGAAGCTTTCTTT.

This clone showed up just once. The CDR3 DNA sequence: TGTGCCTGGACTCAAGGTCGGCAGTCCTACGAGCAGTACTTC. Encoded protein: CAWTQGRQSYEQYF. The rearrangement uses TRBV30 and TRBJ2-7; the D is unclear. Germline V gives CDR1 GTSNPN, CDR2 SVGIG (reference sequence). The CDR3 is 14 residues long. V gave up 4 bases and J gave up 1 base, with 14 bases separating them.

The chain employs TRBV6-6 and TRBJ1-1, with D possibly matching TRBD1 (5 bases). Trimming left V 5 bases short and J 7 bases short, with 26 bases between. Looked up from germline, CDR1 is MNHNY and CDR2 is SVGAGI (reference sequence). The CDR3 is 17 residues long. The CDR3 spells CASSPSPYGGRVGEAFF. The CDR3 DNA reads TGTGCCAGCAGTCCCTCACCGTACGGCGGCAGGGTAGGTGAAGCTTTCTTT.

This chain uses TRBV11-2 with TRBJ2-5, with 7 bases identical to TRBD1. Per the germline V gene, CDR1 is SGHAT and CDR2 is FQNNGV. Trimming at V came to 9 bases and at J to 7 bases, leaving 11 bases not matched to a gene. The CDR3 sequence is 13 residues long. The CDR3 DNA sequence: TGTGCCAGTCGACAGGGTGAAGGGGGGACCCAGTACTTC. Translating gives CASRQGEGGTQYF.

The V call is TRBV20-1, the J call TRBJ1-1, with D possibly being TRBD1 (6 bases). Germline assignment: CDR1 DFQATT and CDR2 SNEGSKA (reference sequence). The CDR3 runs to 11 residues. The CDR3 reads CSAEGETEAFF. CDR3 nucleotides: TGCAGCGCGGAGGGGGAAACTGAAGCTTTCTTT.

The chain joins TRBV5-4 to TRBJ2-3; tentatively, D is TRBD1 (5 bases). The germline V and J ends were trimmed by 2 bases and 1 base, with 8 bases remaining between them. CDR3 size: 14 residues. Germline assignment: CDR1 SGHNT and CDR2 YYREEE (reference sequence). This chain's CDR3 is CASSLEQGTDTQYF. CDR3 DNA: TGTGCCAGCAGCTTAGAACAGGGCACAGATACGCAGTATTTT. Together with reference TRBV5-4 and TRBJ2-3, the CDR3 gives the full variable domain: ETGVTQSPTHLIKTRGQQVTLRCSSQSGHNTVSWYQQALGQGPQFIFQYYREEENGRGNFPPRFSGLQFPNYSSELNVNALELDDSALYLCASSLEQGTDTQYFGPGTRLTVL.

This clone was seen a handful of times. The chain employs TRBV12-3 or TRBV12-4 and TRBJ2-7, with D tentatively TRBD1 (5 bases). Trimming left V 5 bases short and J 0 bases short, with 8 bases between. CDR3 length equals 13 residues. The chain's CDR3 is CASSPGFSYEQYF. The CDR3 DNA follows: TGTGCCAGCAGTCCAGGGTTCTCCTACGAGCAGTACTTC.

CDR3 sequence (DNA): TGTGCCAGCTCACCACCGGCCGGACGGCCGACCGGGGAGCTGTTTTTT. Protein: CASSPPAGRPTGELFF. The chain joins TRBV18 to TRBJ2-2; no clear D gene. This CDR3 spans 16 amino acids. The ends were cut back, 0 bases at V and 5 bases at J, with 13 bases in the middle. CDR1 and CDR2 (germline): KGHSH, LQKENI.

This chain connects TRBV5-1 to TRBJ1-2, with D uncertain. The V gene's germline CDR1 is SGHRS and CDR2 YFSETQ. This CDR3 is built from 14 residues. The V and J ends lost 0 bases and 8 bases respectively, with 14 bases between them. CDR3 coding DNA: TGCGCCAGCAGCTTGGGTGGTGACCTCCAGGGCTACACCTTC. This encodes CASSLGGDLQGYTF.

This clone came up a few times. This rearrangement joins TRBV7-9 to TRBJ2-7, with D hard to call. Trimming removed 6 bases at V and 1 base at J, with 10 bases between. The CDR3 is made up of 13 amino acids. Germline V gene lookup returns CDR1 SEHNR and CDR2 FQNEAQ (reference sequence). The CDR3, as DNA: TGTGCCAGCAGACATGACGGGTCCTACGAGCAGTACTTC. The encoded protein is CASRHDGSYEQYF.

The rearrangement joins TRBV11-2 to TRBJ1-4; D unclear. The CDR3 contains 14 residues. Germline CDR1 is SGHAT and CDR2 is FQNNGV. The ends were cut back, 2 bases at V and 5 bases at J, with 9 bases in the middle. The CDR3 sequence is CASSLYSGNEKLFF. CDR3 bases: TGTGCCAGCAGCTTATATTCGGGAAATGAAAAACTGTTTTTT.

The V call is TRBV3-1 (or the pseudogene TRBV3-2), the J call TRBJ1-1; TRBD1 is a possible D gene (6 bases). V lost 3 bases, J lost 4 bases, and 9 bases lay in between. CDR3 size: 13 residues. Germline V gene data show CDR1 as LGHDT and CDR2 as YNNKEL (reference sequence). For the CDR3, the DNA is TGTGCCAGCAGCCAGAACAGGGTCACTGAAGCTTTCTTT. Translation gives CASSQNRVTEAFF.

This chain links TRBV5-1 with TRBJ1-1; TRBD1 is a possible D gene (5 bases). This CDR3 is built from 16 residues. Germline V CDR1 and CDR2: SGHRS, YFSETQ. Between the trimmed V and J ends, which lost 2 bases and 1 base, there was a span of 15 bases. The CDR3 loop is CASSFFAGTQNTEAFF. CDR3 nucleotides: TGCGCCAGCAGCTTTTTTGCCGGGACGCAGAACACTGAAGCTTTCTTT.

The V and J genes are TRBV4-1 and TRBJ1-5; no reliable D call. Germline V gene sequence: CDR1 MGHRA, CDR2 YSYEKL. Trimming removed 4 bases from V and 9 bases from J, with 19 bases in between. This CDR3 contains 15 residues. Here the CDR3 DNA reads TGCGCCAGCAGCCCAACACGGACGGGCCCTAGGCCCCAGCATTTT. Amino acid sequence: CASSPTRTGPRPQHF.

This chain joins TRBV6-1 and TRBJ2-7; 7 bases are shared with TRBD1. This CDR3 is 13 amino acids long. Germline CDR1 is MNHNS and CDR2 is SASEGT. J was trimmed by 6 bases and V by 1 base; bases with no gene match: 3. DNA of the CDR3: TGTGCCAGCAGTGAAGGACAGGGAACCGAGCAGTACTTC. Amino acid sequence: CASSEGQGTEQYF.

V and J are TRBV2 and TRBJ1-4; 8 nucleotides align to TRBD1. The CDR3 is 13 residues long. The germline V gene encodes CDR1 SNHLY and CDR2 FYNNEI. Trimming removed 6 bases from V and 5 bases from J; junction bases left unmatched: 2. CDR3 sequence (DNA): TGTGCCAGCAGACAGGGGGAAAATGAAAAACTGTTTTTT. Amino acid sequence: CASRQGENEKLFF.

The chain couples TRBV9 to TRBJ2-3, with TRBD2 matching 8 bases. The CDR3 covers 16 residues. Germline CDR1 and CDR2: SGDLS and YYNGEE. The ends lost 4 bases at V and 1 base at J; junction bases unmatched: 8. The CDR3 nucleotides are TGTGCCAGCAGCCCCGGGGCTAGCGGGCGCACAGATACGCAGTATTTT. The encoded protein is CASSPGASGRTDTQYF.

V gene TRBV19 combines with J gene TRBJ2-3; D is uncertain. The CDR3 has 14 residues. Germline CDR1 reads LNHDA; CDR2 reads SQIVND (reference sequence). Trimming took 5 bases from V and 2 from J, leaving 11 bases between them. Written as DNA, the CDR3 is TGTGCCAGTAGTTTGGACGGATACACAGATACGCAGTATTTT. Translating gives CASSLDGYTDTQYF.

This chain connects TRBV11-2 to TRBJ2-3; the match to TRBD2 covers 8 bases. The CDR3 is made up of 15 amino acids. Germline V gives CDR1 SGHAT, CDR2 FQNNGV. V was pared by 4 bases and J by 2 bases, with 5 bases of the junction left unmatched. The CDR3 reads CASSSGGHPTDTQYF. Written as DNA, the CDR3 is TGTGCCAGCAGCTCGGGGGGGCACCCCACAGATACGCAGTATTTT.

This chain joins TRBV3-1 (or the pseudogene TRBV3-2) and TRBJ2-3; 7 bases line up with TRBD2. CDR1 is LGHDT and CDR2 is YNNKEL in the germline V gene (reference sequence). With 4 bases clipped from V and 0 bases from J, the junction kept 10 bases outside the gene matches. This CDR3 contains 17 residues. CDR3 sequence (DNA): TGTGCCAGCAGCCCTCCCCTAGGACTAGGTAGCACAGATACGCAGTATTTT. As protein: CASSPPLGLGSTDTQYF.

The chain combines TRBV18 with TRBJ1-1, with D possibly matching TRBD1 (6 bases). The CDR3 loop spans 14 amino acids. Between the trimmed V and J ends, which lost 2 bases and 5 bases, there was a span of 12 bases. Germline V gives CDR1 KGHSH, CDR2 LQKENI. CDR3 nucleotide sequence: TGTGCCAGCTCACCATCGGGGGCTATGACTGAAGCTTTCTTT. Protein sequence: CASSPSGAMTEAFF.

This clone was detected a few times. The gene calls are TRBV4-1 and TRBJ2-7, with D maybe TRBD1 (6 bases). CDR1 and CDR2 (germline): MGHRA, YSYEKL. Between the trimmed V and J ends, which lost 4 bases and 4 bases, there was a span of 14 bases. CDR3 length: 14 residues. For the CDR3, the DNA is TGCGCCAGCAGCCCAGGGGTTTTGGGGTACGAGCAGTACTTC. Translation: CASSPGVLGYEQYF.

V gene TRBV19 combines with J gene TRBJ1-1; no clear D gene. The CDR3 has 14 amino acids. From germline, CDR1 is LNHDA and CDR2 SQIVND (reference sequence). Trimming took 4 bases from V and 4 from J, leaving 13 bases between them. CDR3 DNA: TGTGCCAGTAGTACTTCAACCCGGGGCACTGAAGCTTTCTTT. Translated, it gives CASSTSTRGTEAFF. Supplemented by reference TRBV19 and TRBJ1-1, the full variable domain reads DGGITQSPKYLFRKEGQNVTLSCEQNLNHDAMYWYRQDPGQGLRLIYYSQIVNDFQKGDIAEGYSVSREKKESFPLTVTSAQKNPTAFYLCASSTSTRGTEAFFGQGTRLTVV.